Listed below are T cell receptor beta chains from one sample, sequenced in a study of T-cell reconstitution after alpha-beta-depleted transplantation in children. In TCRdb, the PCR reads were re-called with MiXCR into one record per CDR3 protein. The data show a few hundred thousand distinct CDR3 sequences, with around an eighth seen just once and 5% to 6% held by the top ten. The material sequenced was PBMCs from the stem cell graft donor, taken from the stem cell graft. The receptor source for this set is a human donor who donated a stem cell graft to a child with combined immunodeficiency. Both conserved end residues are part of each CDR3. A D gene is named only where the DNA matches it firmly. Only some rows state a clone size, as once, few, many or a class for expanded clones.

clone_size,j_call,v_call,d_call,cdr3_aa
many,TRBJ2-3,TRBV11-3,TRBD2,CASSLLSGLAGLDTQYF
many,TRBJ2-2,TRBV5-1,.,CASSANLNTGELFF
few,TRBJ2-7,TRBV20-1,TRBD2,CSASRTSGATREQYF
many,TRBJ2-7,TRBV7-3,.,CASSSVADREQYF
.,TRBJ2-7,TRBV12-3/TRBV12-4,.,CASNLAGPLSGEQYF
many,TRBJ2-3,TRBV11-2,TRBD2,CASSAGTSGFGTDTQYF
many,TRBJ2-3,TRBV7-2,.,CASSFKGDTQYF
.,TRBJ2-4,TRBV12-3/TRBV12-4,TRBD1,CASSFGSRQGAKNIQYF
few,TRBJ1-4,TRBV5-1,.,CASTVNPGTQELFF
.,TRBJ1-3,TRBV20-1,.,CSAWDTSGNTIYF
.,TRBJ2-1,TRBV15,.,CATSRSSGRPYNEQFF
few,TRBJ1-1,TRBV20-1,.,CSSLGGDTEAFF
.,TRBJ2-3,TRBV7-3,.,CASSLTGSDGPGTDTQYF
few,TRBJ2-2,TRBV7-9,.,CASSFRPGGELFF
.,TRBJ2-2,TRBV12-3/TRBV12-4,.,CASSFSGIEAGELFF
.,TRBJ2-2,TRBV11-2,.,CASSIPHPGELFF
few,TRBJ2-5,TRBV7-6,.,CASSSTRGETQYF